The 13 T cell receptor beta chains reported below all come from one sample, sequenced in a study of blood T cell repertoires in COVID-19. The protocol was immunoSEQ multiplex PCR, while the TCRdb copy is restricted to in-frame clones and leaves out a portion. The sample lists tens of thousands of clones, about 91% occurring once. The sequenced sample consisted of peripheral blood. The source is an older woman with acute or convalescent COVID-19.

The V gene is TRBV5-1, the J gene TRBJ2-5, with D possibly matching TRBD1 (5 bases). Germline CDR1 is SGHRS and CDR2 is YFSETQ. The CDR3 runs to 14 residues. Trimming cost V 1 base and J 1 base, with 8 bases left between them. CDR3 amino acids: CASSLRQLQETQYF. The CDR3 DNA is TGCGCCAGCAGCTTGAGACAGCTCCAAGAGACCCAGTACTTC.

V is TRBV27 and J is TRBJ1-5, with 7 bases matching TRBD1. CDR1 MNHEY and CDR2 SMNVEV come from the germline V gene (reference sequence). CDR3 length equals 14 residues. V lost 2 bases and J lost 4; bases outside the gene matches: 2. In nucleotides, the CDR3 is TGTGCCAGCAGTTTACTACAGGGGAATCAGCCCCAGCATTTT. Protein: CASSLLQGNQPQHF.

This clone was recorded only once. The J gene is TRBJ1-2, the V gene TRBV7-3, with D possibly TRBD1 on 5 matching bases. V lost 3 bases and J 6 bases, leaving 8 bases between the germline ends. This CDR3 has 12 residues. The V gene's germline CDR1 is SGHTA and CDR2 FQGTGA. This CDR3 is CASSLWGDGYTF. The CDR3 DNA sequence: TGTGCCAGCAGCTTGTGGGGGGATGGCTACACCTTC.

The chain combines TRBV5-1 with TRBJ2-7; tentatively, D is TRBD1 (7 bases). Between the trimmed V and J ends, which lost 7 bases and 3 bases, there was a span of 11 bases. CDR1 and CDR2 from the germline V gene are SGHRS and YFSETQ. The CDR3 runs 12 residues. The CDR3 protein is CASRRDSYEQYF. Written as DNA, the CDR3 is TGCGCCAGCCGGAGGGACAGCTACGAGCAGTACTTC.

The rearrangement uses TRBV29-1 and TRBJ1-1, with 9 positions matching TRBD1. V lost 1 base to trimming and J lost 0 bases; unmatched junction nucleotides: 3. Germline V CDR1 and CDR2: SQVTM, ANQGSEA. The CDR3 has 15 amino acids. CDR3 loop: CSVEAGQGMNTEAFF. CDR3 DNA sequence: TGCAGCGTTGAAGCGGGACAGGGAATGAACACTGAAGCTTTCTTT. The variable domain in full, completed from reference TRBV29-1 and TRBJ1-1, reads SAVISQKPSRDICQRGTSLTIQCQVDSQVTMMFWYRQQPGQSLTLIATANQGSEATYESGFVIDKFPISRPNLTFSTLTVSNMSPEDSSIYLCSVEAGQGMNTEAFFGQGTRLTVV.

This chain uses TRBV4-1 with TRBJ1-2; 8 bases align to TRBD1. The trim removed 4 bases at V and 8 bases at J, leaving 9 bases unmatched. The length of the CDR3 is 14 residues. Germline V gives CDR1 MGHRA, CDR2 YSYEKL. CDR3 protein: CASSPRTGITGYTF. CDR3 bases: TGCGCCAGCAGCCCCCGGACAGGGATTACGGGCTACACCTTC.

V gene TRBV6-6 combines with J gene TRBJ2-2; D gene ambiguous. Trimming stripped 8 bases from V and 2 bases from J, with 18 bases between. This CDR3 is 16 amino acids long. The germline CDR1 and CDR2 sequences are MNHNY and SVGAGI (reference sequence). The CDR3 region is CASSGRLERNTGELFF. The CDR3 DNA is TGTGCCAGCTCGGGTCGACTGGAACGAAACACCGGGGAGCTGTTTTTT.

The chain joins TRBV18 to TRBJ2-7; a weak D match, TRBD1 (5 bases). CDR3 length: 13 amino acids. Germline-derived CDR1 and CDR2 are KGHSH and LQKENI. V was clipped by 4 bases and J by 2 bases, with 9 bases between them. The CDR3 DNA is TGTGCCAGCTCACAATTGGGGCCCTACGAGCAGTACTTC. Protein sequence: CASSQLGPYEQYF. The whole variable domain, remainder taken from reference TRBV18 and TRBJ2-7, is NAGVMQNPRHLVRRRGQEARLRCSPMKGHSHVYWYRQLPEEGLKFMVYLQKENIIDESGMPKERFSAEFPKEGPSILRIQQVVRGDSAAYFCASSQLGPYEQYFGPGTRLTVT.

This clone occurred once. The chain uses TRBV6-5 and TRBJ2-7, with D hard to call. The CDR3 is 14 amino acids. Trimming pared 9 bases from V and 3 bases from J, leaving 18 bases between. Germline assignment: CDR1 MNHEY and CDR2 SVGAGI. The CDR3 loop reads CASQKANGNYEQYF. CDR3 nucleotide sequence: TGTGCCAGTCAAAAAGCGAACGGAAACTACGAGCAGTACTTC.

V gene TRBV3-1 (or the pseudogene TRBV3-2) combines with J gene TRBJ2-7, with 10 positions matching TRBD2. Germline CDR1 is LGHDT and CDR2 is YNNKEL (reference sequence). V gave up 1 base and J gave up 5 bases; unmatched junction bases: 14. The CDR3 is 18 amino acids. CDR3 sequence reads: CASSQGPAFSGRTHEQYF. CDR3 sequence (DNA): TGTGCCAGCAGCCAAGGACCCGCATTTAGCGGGAGGACCCACGAGCAGTACTTC.

CDR3 sequence: CASTKGGPGNTIYF. CDR3 bases: TGCGCCAGCACTAAGGGCGGGCCTGGAAACACCATATATTTT. This sequence joins TRBV5-1 and TRBJ1-3; D not resolved. The V gene's germline CDR1 is SGHRS and CDR2 YFSETQ. This CDR3 contains 14 residues. V lost 6 bases, J lost 2 bases, and 12 bases lay in between. The full variable domain, its missing parts supplied by reference TRBV5-1 and TRBJ1-3, is KAGVTQTPRYLIKTRGQQVTLSCSPISGHRSVSWYQQTPGQGLQFLFEYFSETQRNKGNFPGRFSGRQFSNSRSEMNVSTLELGDSALYLCASTKGGPGNTIYFGEGSWLTVV.

The chain has TRBV2 and TRBJ2-7, with no clear D. The germline gives CDR1 SNHLY, CDR2 FYNNEI. This CDR3 contains 12 residues. V lost 6 bases, J lost 2 bases, and 8 bases lay in between. The CDR3 bases are TGTGCCAGCAGCACAAGTCCCTACGAGCAGTACTTC. This sequence encodes CASSTSPYEQYF.

The chain has TRBV28 and TRBJ2-1; D remains ambiguous. V was shortened by 2 bases and J by 7 bases, with 6 bases between the two germline ends. The germline gives CDR1 MDHEN, CDR2 SYDVKM. The CDR3 runs to 12 residues. The DNA of the CDR3 is TGTGCCAGCAGTTTACAGGCAAATGAGCAGTTCTTC. This codes for CASSLQANEQFF.